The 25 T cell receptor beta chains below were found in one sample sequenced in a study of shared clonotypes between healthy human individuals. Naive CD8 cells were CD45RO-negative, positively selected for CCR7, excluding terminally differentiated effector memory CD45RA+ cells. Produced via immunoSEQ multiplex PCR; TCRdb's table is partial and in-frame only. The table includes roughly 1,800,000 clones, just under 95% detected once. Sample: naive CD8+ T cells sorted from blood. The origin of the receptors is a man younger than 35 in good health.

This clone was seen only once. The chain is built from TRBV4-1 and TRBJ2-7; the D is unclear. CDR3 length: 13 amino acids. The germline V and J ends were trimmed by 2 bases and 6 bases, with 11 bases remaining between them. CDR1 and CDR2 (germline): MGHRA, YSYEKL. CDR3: CASSQRPASEQYF. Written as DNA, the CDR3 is TGCGCCAGCAGCCAAAGACCAGCGTCCGAGCAGTACTTC.

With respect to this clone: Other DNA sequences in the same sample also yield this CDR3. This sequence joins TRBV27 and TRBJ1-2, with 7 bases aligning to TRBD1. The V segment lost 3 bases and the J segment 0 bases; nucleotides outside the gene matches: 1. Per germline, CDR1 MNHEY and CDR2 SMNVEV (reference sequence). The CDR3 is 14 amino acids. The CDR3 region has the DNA TGTGCCAGCAGTTTCACAGGGGCTAACTATGGCTACACCTTC. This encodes CASSFTGANYGYTF.

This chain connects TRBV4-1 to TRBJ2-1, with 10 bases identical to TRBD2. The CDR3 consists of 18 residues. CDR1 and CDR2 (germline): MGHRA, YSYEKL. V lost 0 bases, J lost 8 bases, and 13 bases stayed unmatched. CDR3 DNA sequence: TGCGCCAGCAGCCAAGAAGCGCCCCCAAGCGGGGGGGCCGATGAGCAGTTCTTC. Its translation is CASSQEAPPSGGADEQFF.

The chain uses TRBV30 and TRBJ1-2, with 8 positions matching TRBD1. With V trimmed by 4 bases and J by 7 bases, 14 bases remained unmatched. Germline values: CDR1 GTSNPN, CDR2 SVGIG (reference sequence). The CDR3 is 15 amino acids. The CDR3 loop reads CAWTDRGDRGFGYTF. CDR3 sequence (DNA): TGTGCCTGGACCGACCGGGGCGACAGGGGTTTTGGCTACACCTTC.

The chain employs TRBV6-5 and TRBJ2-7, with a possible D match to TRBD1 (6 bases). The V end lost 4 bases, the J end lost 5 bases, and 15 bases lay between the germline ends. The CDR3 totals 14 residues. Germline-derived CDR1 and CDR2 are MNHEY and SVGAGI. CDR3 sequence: CASSWVGQIDEQYF. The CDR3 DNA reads TGTGCCAGCAGTTGGGTTGGACAGATCGACGAGCAGTACTTC.

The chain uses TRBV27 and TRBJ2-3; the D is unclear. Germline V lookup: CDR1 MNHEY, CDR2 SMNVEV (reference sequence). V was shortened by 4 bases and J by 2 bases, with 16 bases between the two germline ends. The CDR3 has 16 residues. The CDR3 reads CASSSSQNALTDTQYF. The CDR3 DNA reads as TGTGCCAGCAGTTCGTCCCAAAATGCCCTCACAGATACGCAGTATTTT.

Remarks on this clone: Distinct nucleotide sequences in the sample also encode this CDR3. CDR3 nucleotide sequence: TGTGCCAGCAGCTTGACTAGCGGGAGCGTGGGGCAGTACTTC. Amino acids: CASSLTSGSVGQYF. The gene calls are TRBV11-2 and TRBJ2-7, with 12 bases fitting TRBD2. The CDR3 totals 14 residues. From germline, CDR1 is SGHAT and CDR2 FQNNGV. V was clipped by 3 bases and J by 9 bases; unmatched bases: 6.

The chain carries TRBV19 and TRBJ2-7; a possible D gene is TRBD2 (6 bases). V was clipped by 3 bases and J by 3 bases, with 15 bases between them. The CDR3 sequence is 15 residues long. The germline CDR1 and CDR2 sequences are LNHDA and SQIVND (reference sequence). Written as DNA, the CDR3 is TGTGCCAGTAGTATTTCTCCTAGCGTCGTCTACGAGCAGTACTTC. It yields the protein CASSISPSVVYEQYF.

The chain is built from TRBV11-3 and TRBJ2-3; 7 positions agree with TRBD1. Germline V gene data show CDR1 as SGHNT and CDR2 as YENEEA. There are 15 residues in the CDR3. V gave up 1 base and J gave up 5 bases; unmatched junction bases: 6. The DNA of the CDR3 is TGTGCCAGCAGCTTAGCCGGGACAGTGGGAGATACGCAGTATTTT. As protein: CASSLAGTVGDTQYF.

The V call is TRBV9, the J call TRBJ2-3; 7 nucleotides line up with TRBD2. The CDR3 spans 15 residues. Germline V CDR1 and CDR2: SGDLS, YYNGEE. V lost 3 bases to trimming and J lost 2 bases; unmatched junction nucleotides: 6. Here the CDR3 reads CASSGEGLYTDTQYF. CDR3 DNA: TGTGCCAGCAGCGGGGAGGGACTTTACACAGATACGCAGTATTTT.

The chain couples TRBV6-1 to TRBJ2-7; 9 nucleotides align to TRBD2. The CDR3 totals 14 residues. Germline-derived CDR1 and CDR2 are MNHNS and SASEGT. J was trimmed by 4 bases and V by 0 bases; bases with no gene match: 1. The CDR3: CASSEAGLAYEQYF. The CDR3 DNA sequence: TGTGCCAGCAGTGAAGCGGGACTAGCATACGAGCAGTACTTC.

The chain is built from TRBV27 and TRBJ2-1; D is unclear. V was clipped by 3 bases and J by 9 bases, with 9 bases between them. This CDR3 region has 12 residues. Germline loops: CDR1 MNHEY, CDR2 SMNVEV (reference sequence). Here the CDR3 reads CASSFSGSEQFF. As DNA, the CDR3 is TGTGCCAGCAGTTTTTCAGGTAGTGAGCAGTTCTTC.

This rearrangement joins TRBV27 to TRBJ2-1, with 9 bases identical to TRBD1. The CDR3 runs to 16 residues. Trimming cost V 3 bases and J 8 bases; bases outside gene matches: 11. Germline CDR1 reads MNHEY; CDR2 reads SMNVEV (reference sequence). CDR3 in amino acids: CASSLTGGLHWDEQFF. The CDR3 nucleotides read TGTGCCAGCAGTTTGACAGGGGGGTTACACTGGGATGAGCAGTTCTTC.

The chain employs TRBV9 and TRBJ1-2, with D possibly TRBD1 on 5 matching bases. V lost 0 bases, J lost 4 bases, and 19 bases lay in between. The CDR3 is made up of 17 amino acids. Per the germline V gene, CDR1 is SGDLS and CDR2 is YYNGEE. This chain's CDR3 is CASSVGRDPIKTYGYTF. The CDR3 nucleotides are TGTGCCAGCAGCGTAGGAAGGGACCCGATCAAGACCTATGGCTACACCTTC.

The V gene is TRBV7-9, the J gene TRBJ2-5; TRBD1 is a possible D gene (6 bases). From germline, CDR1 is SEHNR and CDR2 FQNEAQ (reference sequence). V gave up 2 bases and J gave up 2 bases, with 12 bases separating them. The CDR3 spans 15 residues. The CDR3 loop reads CASSLIAGVQETQYF. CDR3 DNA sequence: TGTGCCAGCAGCTTAATTGCAGGGGTACAAGAGACCCAGTACTTC.

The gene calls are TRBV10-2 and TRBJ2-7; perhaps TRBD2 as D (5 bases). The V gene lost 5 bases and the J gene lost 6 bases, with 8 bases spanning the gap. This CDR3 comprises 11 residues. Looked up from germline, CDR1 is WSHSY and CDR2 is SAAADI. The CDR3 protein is CASSPGIEQYF. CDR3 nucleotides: TGCGCCAGCAGTCCCGGGATCGAGCAGTACTTC.

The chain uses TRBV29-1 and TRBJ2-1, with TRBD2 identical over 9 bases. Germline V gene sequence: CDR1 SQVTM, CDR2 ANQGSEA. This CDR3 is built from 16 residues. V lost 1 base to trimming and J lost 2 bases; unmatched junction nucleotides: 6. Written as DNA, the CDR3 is TGCAGCGTTGAAGGTCTAGCGGGGACTACCTACAATGAGCAGTTCTTC. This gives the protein CSVEGLAGTTYNEQFF.

The CDR3 region has the DNA TGTGCCAGCAGCTTAGTACAGGGGGCCAACGTCCTGACTTTC. It specifies CASSLVQGANVLTF. The V gene is TRBV7-9, the J gene TRBJ2-6; unclear D gene. V lost 1 base to trimming and J lost 4 bases, with 5 bases between them. Germline CDR1 reads SEHNR; CDR2 reads FQNEAQ (reference sequence). This CDR3 contains 14 residues.

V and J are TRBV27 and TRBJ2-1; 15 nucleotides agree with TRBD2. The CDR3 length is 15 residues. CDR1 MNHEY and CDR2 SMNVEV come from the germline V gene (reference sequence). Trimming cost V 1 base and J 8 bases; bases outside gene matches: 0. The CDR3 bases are TGTGCCAGCAGTTTATGGACTAGCGGGAGGGATGAGCAGTTCTTC. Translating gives CASSLWTSGRDEQFF.

DNA for the CDR3: TGTGCCAGCAGCTTGGTTTACCACTCGGATTACGAGCAGTACTTC. Translating it yields CASSLVYHSDYEQYF. V usage is TRBV5-8 and J usage is TRBJ2-7; the D is unclear. The CDR3 loop spans 15 amino acids. Trimming cost V 0 bases and J 4 bases, with 14 bases left between them. Germline-derived CDR1 and CDR2 are SGHTS and YDEGEE.

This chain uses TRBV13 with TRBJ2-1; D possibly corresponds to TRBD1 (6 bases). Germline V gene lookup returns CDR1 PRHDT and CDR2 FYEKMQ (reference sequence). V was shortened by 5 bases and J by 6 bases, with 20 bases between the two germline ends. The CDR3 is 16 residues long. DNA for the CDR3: TGTGCCAGCAGCCCCCTTGGACTCCCAGGGGCCAATGAGCAGTTCTTC. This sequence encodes CASSPLGLPGANEQFF. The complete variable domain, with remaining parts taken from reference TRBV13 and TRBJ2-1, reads AAGVIQSPRHLIKEKRETATLKCYPIPRHDTVYWYQQGPGQDPQFLISFYEKMQSDKGSIPDRFSAQQFSDYHSELNMSSLELGDSALYFCASSPLGLPGANEQFFGPGTRLTVL.

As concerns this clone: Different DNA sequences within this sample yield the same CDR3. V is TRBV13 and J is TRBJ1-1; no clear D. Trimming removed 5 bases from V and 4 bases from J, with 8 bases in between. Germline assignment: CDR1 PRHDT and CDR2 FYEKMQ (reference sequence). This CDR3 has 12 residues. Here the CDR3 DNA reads TGTGCCAGCAGCCTGGGGAGCACTGAAGCTTTCTTT. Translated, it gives CASSLGSTEAFF.

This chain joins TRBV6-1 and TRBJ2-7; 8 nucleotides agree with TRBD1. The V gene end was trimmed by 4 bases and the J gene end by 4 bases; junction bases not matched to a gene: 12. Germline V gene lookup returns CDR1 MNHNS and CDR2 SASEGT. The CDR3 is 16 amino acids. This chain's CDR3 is CASSAVGQVPLYEQYF. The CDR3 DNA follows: TGTGCCAGCAGTGCGGTGGGACAGGTTCCCCTTTACGAGCAGTACTTC.

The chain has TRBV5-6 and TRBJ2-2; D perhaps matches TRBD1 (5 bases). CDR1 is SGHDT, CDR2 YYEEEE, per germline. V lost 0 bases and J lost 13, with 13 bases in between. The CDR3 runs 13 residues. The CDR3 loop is CASSLAIGQGLFF. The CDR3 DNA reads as TGTGCCAGCAGCTTGGCTATTGGCCAGGGGCTGTTTTTT.

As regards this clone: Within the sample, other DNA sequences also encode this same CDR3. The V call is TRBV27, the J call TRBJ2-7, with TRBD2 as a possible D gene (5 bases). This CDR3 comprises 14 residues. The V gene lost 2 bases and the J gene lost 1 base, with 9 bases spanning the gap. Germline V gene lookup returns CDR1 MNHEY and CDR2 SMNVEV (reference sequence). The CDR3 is CASSLEGRSYEQYF. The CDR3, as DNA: TGTGCCAGCAGTTTAGAGGGAAGGTCCTACGAGCAGTACTTC.